These T cell receptor beta chains were read from a single sample in a study of blood T cell repertoires in COVID-19. Clones were read by immunoSEQ multiplex PCR, and TCRdb kept only the in-frame ones, dropping some. The sample yields about 200,000 clones, 89% seen once. The sample consisted of PBMCs or T cells enriched from blood (not recorded which). The origin of the receptors is a woman aged 18-29 years who had recovered from COVID-19. Both conserved end residues are part of each CDR3. Each record gives: J gene, V gene, clone size, D gene, CDR3 protein, CDR3 DNA. A D gene is named only where the DNA matches it firmly. Rows give clone size only sometimes, using once, few, many, or a class for an expanded clone.

TRBJ2-3 | TRBV14 | - | - | CASSPLTGRDSDTQYF | TGTGCCAGCAGCCCTCTCACAGGGAGGGATTCAGATACGCAGTATTTT
TRBJ2-7 | TRBV5-4 | - | TRBD1 | CASSFYALPGQGFEQYF | TGTGCCAGCAGCTTCTACGCCCTTCCGGGACAGGGCTTCGAGCAGTACTTC
TRBJ1-1 | TRBV27 | - | - | CASSYRRSTVTEAFF | TGTGCCAGCAGTTATCGGAGATCGACAGTTACTGAAGCTTTCTTT
TRBJ1-2 | TRBV19 | - | - | CASSPVAFGYTF | TGTGCCAGTAGCCCCGTCGCGTTTGGCTACACCTTC
TRBJ2-3 | TRBV4-1 | - | - | CASSTLPTSLSDTQYF | TGCGCCAGCAGCACTCTCCCCACTAGCTTATCAGATACGCAGTATTTT
TRBJ1-1 | TRBV30 | once | TRBD1 | CAWIGTGGLTEAFF | TGTGCCTGGATAGGGACAGGGGGTTTAACTGAAGCTTTCTTT
TRBJ1-4 | TRBV5-6 | - | TRBD1 | CASSTGTGPKLFF | TGTGCCAGCAGTACAGGGACAGGGCCAAAACTGTTTTTT
TRBJ2-7 | TRBV19 | - | TRBD2 | CASSIGAGRDEQYF | TGTGCCAGTAGTATAGGAGCAGGGAGGGACGAGCAGTACTTC
TRBJ2-3 | TRBV9 | once | TRBD2 | CASSLRGGADTQYF | TGTGCCAGCAGCCTCCGGGGGGGGGCAGATACGCAGTATTTT
TRBJ2-3 | TRBV12-3/TRBV12-4 | - | - | CASESTDTQYF | TGTGCCAGCGAGAGCACAGATACGCAGTATTTT
TRBJ1-2 | TRBV10-3 | few | - | CAISVEGSNYGYTF | TGTGCCATCAGTGTAGAGGGCTCCAACTATGGCTACACCTTC
TRBJ1-6 | TRBV3-1/TRBV3-2 | - | TRBD1 | CASRKETGVDNSPLHF | TGTGCCAGCAGAAAAGAGACAGGGGTAGATAATTCACCCCTCCACTTT
TRBJ1-1 | TRBV28 | - | - | CASSLQGNTEAFF | TGTGCCAGCAGTTTACAGGGAAACACTGAAGCTTTCTTT
TRBJ2-7 | TRBV7-9 | - | - | CASSSEGRTYEQYF | TGTGCCAGCAGCTCCGAGGGCAGGACCTACGAGCAGTACTTC
TRBJ1-2 | TRBV5-5 | - | - | CASSFSNYGYTF | TGTGCCAGCAGCTTTAGTAACTATGGCTACACCTTC
TRBJ2-1 | TRBV19 | - | TRBD1 | CASSIADREAYNEQFF | TGTGCCAGTAGTATAGCGGACAGGGAGGCCTACAATGAGCAGTTCTTC
TRBJ1-2 | TRBV5-4 | - | TRBD1 | CASSLEQGANYGYTF | TGTGCCAGCAGCTTGGAACAGGGGGCGAACTATGGCTACACCTTC
TRBJ1-5 | TRBV19 | - | TRBD1 | CASSAYRGSNQPQHF | TGTGCCAGTAGTGCATACAGGGGTAGCAATCAGCCCCAGCATTTT
TRBJ1-2 | TRBV5-4 | - | - | CASSLFLLAESNYGYTF | TGTGCCAGCAGCTTGTTTTTATTGGCCGAATCTAACTATGGCTACACCTTC
TRBJ2-5 | TRBV2 | - | - | CASSSVGGKGETQYF | TGTGCCAGCAGTTCCGTCGGGGGAAAGGGAGAGACCCAGTACTTC
TRBJ2-7 | TRBV2 | once | TRBD1 | CATDRAEQYF | TGTGCCACCGACAGGGCCGAGCAGTACTTC
TRBJ2-7 | TRBV27 | - | - | CASSFDRPRAYEQYF | TGTGCCAGCAGTTTCGACCGTCCCAGGGCCTACGAGCAGTACTTC
TRBJ1-6 | TRBV6-1 | - | - | CASSERGFASPLHF | TGTGCCAGCAGTGAAAGAGGGTTTGCTTCACCCCTCCACTTT
TRBJ1-3 | TRBV9 | - | TRBD1 | CASSRGDSSGNTIYF | TGTGCCAGCAGCCGCGGGGACAGCTCTGGAAACACCATATATTTT
TRBJ1-4 | TRBV7-6 | once | - | CASSGGGAENEKLFF | TGTGCCAGCAGCGGGGGAGGGGCTGAAAATGAAAAACTGTTTTTT
TRBJ2-5 | TRBV7-6 | - | - | CASSPGGRETQYF | TGTGCCAGCAGCCCCGGCGGTAGAGAGACCCAGTACTTC
TRBJ1-5 | TRBV28 | - | - | CASSRGATGSQPQHF | TGTGCCAGCAGCCGAGGGGCTACAGGGTCTCAGCCCCAGCATTTT
TRBJ1-2 | TRBV6-5 | once | - | CASSYGRGTYGYTF | TGTGCCAGCAGTTACGGCAGGGGTACCTATGGCTACACCTTC
TRBJ1-1 | TRBV2 | - | TRBD1 | CASRLDRAKVNTEAFF | TGTGCCAGCAGACTCGACAGGGCTAAAGTGAACACTGAAGCTTTCTTT
TRBJ1-2 | TRBV3-1/TRBV3-2 | once | TRBD1 | CASSLSDRGLGGYTF | TGTGCCAGCAGCCTCTCGGACAGGGGTTTGGGTGGCTACACCTTC
TRBJ1-2 | TRBV19 | - | TRBD1 | CASSNKQGRGYTF | TGTGCCAGTAGTAACAAACAGGGGCGGGGCTACACCTTC
TRBJ1-5 | TRBV4-2 | - | - | CASSQDAAQPQHF | TGTGCCAGCAGCCAAGATGCGGCTCAGCCCCAGCATTTT
TRBJ2-3 | TRBV30 | - | - | CAWSVRGAGTDTQYF | TGTGCCTGGAGTGTGCGGGGCGCCGGCACAGATACGCAGTATTTT
TRBJ2-5 | TRBV4-1 | - | - | CASSQGTAQETQYF | TGCGCCAGCAGCCAAGGGACAGCCCAAGAGACCCAGTACTTC
TRBJ1-2 | TRBV7-9 | - | - | CASSSGTPGRAF | TGTGCCAGCAGCTCCGGGACTCCAGGTCGAGCCTTC
TRBJ2-7 | TRBV7-2 | - | TRBD1 | CASSPGTGHYEQYF | TGTGCCAGCAGCCCGGGGACAGGGCATTACGAGCAGTACTTC
TRBJ1-3 | TRBV30 | - | - | CAWSQGANLYF | TGTGCCTGGAGTCAAGGGGCCAACCTATATTTT
TRBJ2-7 | TRBV27 | - | TRBD2 | CASSFMAGEYYEQYF | TGTGCCAGCAGTTTCATGGCGGGGGAGTACTACGAGCAGTACTTC
TRBJ1-5 | TRBV27 | - | - | CATLAFDRHF | TGTGCCACCCTTGCGTTCGATCGGCATTTT
TRBJ1-6 | TRBV6-5 | - | TRBD1 | CASSPPGGLHF | TGTGCCAGCAGTCCTCCAGGGGGTCTCCACTTT
TRBJ2-1 | TRBV30 | - | TRBD2 | CAWREPGLAVSYNEQFF | TGTGCCTGGAGGGAACCGGGACTAGCGGTATCCTACAATGAGCAGTTCTTC
TRBJ2-1 | TRBV2 | - | - | CASSDWGDSSYNEQFF | TGTGCCAGCAGTGACTGGGGGGATAGCTCCTACAATGAGCAGTTCTTC
TRBJ2-5 | TRBV28 | - | - | CASHDEGTQYF | TGTGCCAGCCATGATGAGGGGACCCAGTACTTC
TRBJ1-2 | TRBV25-1 | once | TRBD1 | CASSPRGWRGYTF | TGTGCCAGCAGTCCCAGGGGGTGGAGGGGCTACACCTTC
TRBJ2-7 | TRBV4-2 | - | TRBD2 | CASSQSAQTSGLYEQYF | TGTGCCAGCAGCCAAAGCGCCCAGACTAGCGGACTCTACGAGCAGTACTTC
TRBJ1-1 | TRBV10-2 | - | TRBD1 | CASSEPGGGGTEAFF | TGCGCCAGCAGTGAACCAGGGGGAGGCGGCACTGAAGCTTTCTTT
TRBJ1-5 | TRBV28 | - | - | CASSIPSPGNQPQHF | TGTGCCAGCAGTATCCCGTCCCCAGGGAATCAGCCCCAGCATTTT